One and the same sample provided the 26 T cell receptor beta chains below, sequenced in a study of T-cell reconstitution after alpha-beta-depleted transplantation in children. Unique molecular identifiers were built into the TCRbeta library. Using its own MiXCR run on the PCR reads, TCRdb lists one record per CDR3 protein. The data contain around 300,000 distinct CDR3 sequences, around 20% of them singletons. The input for sequencing was PBMCs, mostly from graft donor cells, taken 180 days after TCRalphabeta/CD19-depleted stem cell transplant. The source of these receptors is a male patient younger than 18 who had a stem cell transplant for acute lymphoblastic leukemia, so the T cells may come from the graft donor.

This chain links TRBV20-1 with TRBJ1-1, with D possibly being TRBD1 (5 bases). Germline loops: CDR1 DFQATT, CDR2 SNEGSKA (reference sequence). V was cut by 5 bases and J by 0 bases, with 13 bases left in between. This CDR3 spans 14 amino acids. The CDR3 protein is CSAARQKMNTEAFF. Here the CDR3 DNA reads TGCAGTGCTGCCCGACAGAAGATGAACACTGAAGCTTTCTTT.

The chain uses TRBV27 and TRBJ2-7; no reliable D call. Germline V gene data show CDR1 as MNHEY and CDR2 as SMNVEV (reference sequence). The CDR3 has 14 residues. V was pared by 3 bases and J by 1 base, with 10 bases between. The CDR3, as DNA: TGTGCCAGCAGTTTCAAAGGTCCGTCCTACGAGCAGTACTTC. Its translation is CASSFKGPSYEQYF.

A few counts support this clonotype. The chain has TRBV3-1 and TRBJ2-7; 7 bases map to TRBD1. Germline V gene lookup returns CDR1 LGHDT and CDR2 YNNKEL (reference sequence). This CDR3 contains 14 residues. Trimming took 4 bases from V and 5 from J; bases not matched to a gene: 8. The CDR3 DNA follows: TGTGCCAGCAGCCTAATACAGGGGTCCCACGAGCAGTACTTC. This gives the protein CASSLIQGSHEQYF.

The chain is built from TRBV5-1 and TRBJ1-2; the D is unclear. V lost 7 bases and J lost 8, with 12 bases in between. This CDR3 spans 11 amino acids. Germline V CDR1 and CDR2: SGHRS, YFSETQ. The CDR3 is CASRSKRGYTF. The CDR3 DNA reads TGCGCCAGCCGTTCCAAGAGAGGCTACACCTTC.

The CDR3 spells CASSTGTSGFNEQFF. In nucleotides, the CDR3 is TGTGCCAGCAGCACCGGGACTAGCGGGTTCAATGAGCAGTTCTTC. V gene TRBV7-2 combines with J gene TRBJ2-1; 12 bases are a match to TRBD2. The V and J ends lost 5 bases and 6 bases, in that order; junction bases with no gene match: 5. Germline V gives CDR1 SGHTA, CDR2 FQGNSA. The CDR3 contains 15 residues. The full variable domain, rest sourced from reference TRBV7-2 and TRBJ2-1, is GAGVSQSPSNKVTEKGKDVELRCDPISGHTALYWYRQSLGQGLEFLIYFQGNSAPDKSGLPSDRFSAERTGGSVSTLTIQRTQQEDSAVYLCASSTGTSGFNEQFFGPGTRLTVL.

This clonotype was counted between two and nine times. The chain uses TRBV19 and TRBJ2-7; perhaps TRBD1 as D (5 bases). V lost 6 bases, J lost 5 bases, and 17 bases lay in between. CDR3 length: 14 residues. Germline-derived CDR1 and CDR2 are LNHDA and SQIVND (reference sequence). CDR3 DNA sequence: TGTGCCAGTAGCTGGGCCCCAGGGTCCCACGAGCAGTACTTC. Protein: CASSWAPGSHEQYF.

This chain connects TRBV11-2 to TRBJ2-7; 9 nucleotides line up with TRBD2. This CDR3 contains 15 residues. The germline gives CDR1 SGHAT, CDR2 FQNNGV. Losses at the gene ends were 2 bases for V and 4 bases for J; bases not matched to a gene: 6. The DNA for the CDR3 is TGTGCCAGCAGCTTAACGCTAGCGGGGAAATACGAGCAGTACTTC. Translating it yields CASSLTLAGKYEQYF.

This chain links TRBV29-1 with TRBJ2-3; D is perhaps TRBD1 (6 bases). Trimming took 0 bases from V and 5 from J, leaving 12 bases between them. The CDR3 is 14 residues long. The V gene's germline CDR1 is SQVTM and CDR2 ANQGSEA. The CDR3 loop is CSVEDQGIQDTQYF. Written as DNA, the CDR3 is TGCAGCGTTGAAGATCAGGGGATTCAAGATACGCAGTATTTT.

The chain links TRBV11-2 to TRBJ2-2, with 12 bases that match TRBD2. V was pared by 5 bases and J by 2 bases, with 9 bases of the junction left unmatched. Germline V gives CDR1 SGHAT, CDR2 FQNNGV. The CDR3 spans 18 residues. CDR3 amino acids: CASSRRGLAGSNTGELFF. CDR3 DNA sequence: TGTGCCAGCAGCCGGAGGGGACTAGCGGGCTCTAACACCGGGGAGCTGTTTTTT. The full variable domain, its missing parts supplied by reference TRBV11-2 and TRBJ2-2, is EAGVAQSPRYKIIEKRQSVAFWCNPISGHATLYWYQQILGQGPKLLIQFQNNGVVDDSQLPKDRFSAERLKGVDSTLKIQPAKLEDSAVYLCASSRRGLAGSNTGELFFGEGSRLTVL.

This clonotype was observed at least ten times. The V call is TRBV5-1, the J call TRBJ2-2, with 7 positions matching TRBD1. J gave up 2 bases and V 4 bases, and 2 bases lay outside the gene matches. Germline assignment: CDR1 SGHRS and CDR2 YFSETQ. The CDR3 has 14 residues. The CDR3 region is CASSRQGNTGELFF. The CDR3 DNA follows: TGCGCCAGCAGCAGACAGGGAAACACCGGGGAGCTGTTTTTT.

This clonotype was observed a handful of times. The chain joins TRBV29-1 to TRBJ2-3; D is unclear. The V end lost 1 base, the J end lost 3 bases, and 8 bases lay between the germline ends. This CDR3 spans 13 amino acids. Germline CDR1 and CDR2: SQVTM and ANQGSEA. CDR3 sequence reads: CSVEGLRTDTQYF. The CDR3 DNA reads as TGCAGCGTTGAAGGTCTTAGGACAGATACGCAGTATTTT.

This clonotype was recorded a few times. This chain uses TRBV10-3 with TRBJ2-1; 7 nucleotides agree with TRBD2. V shed 2 bases and J 7 bases; nucleotides not matched to a gene: 5. This CDR3 region has 14 residues. CDR1 ENHRY and CDR2 SYGVKD come from the germline V gene. The CDR3 sequence is CAISEGGLRNEQFF. CDR3 in DNA: TGTGCCATCAGTGAGGGGGGACTAAGGAATGAGCAGTTCTTC.

This clonotype came up a few times. The CDR3 region is CSASQPRGVAQPQHF. The CDR3 DNA reads TGCAGTGCTAGCCAACCCCGGGGGGTTGCCCAGCCCCAGCATTTT. This rearrangement joins TRBV20-1 to TRBJ1-5; D is perhaps TRBD1 (5 bases). Germline assignment: CDR1 DFQATT and CDR2 SNEGSKA (reference sequence). Trimming took 3 bases from V and 7 from J, leaving 19 bases between them. The CDR3 covers 15 residues.

V and J are TRBV5-6 and TRBJ2-1; D possibly uses TRBD1 or TRBD2 (7 bases each). Germline V gives CDR1 SGHDT, CDR2 YYEEEE. V gave up 4 bases and J gave up 4 bases, with 18 bases separating them. This CDR3 has 16 amino acids. The CDR3 region is CASSIPSGTAYNEQFF. The CDR3 coding sequence is TGTGCCAGCAGCATACCGAGCGGGACAGCTTACAATGAGCAGTTCTTC.

This clonotype was detected a few times. V usage is TRBV30 and J usage is TRBJ1-5; D gene unclear. V was cut by 5 bases and J by 4 bases, with 6 bases left in between. The CDR3 sequence is 11 residues long. Germline V lookup: CDR1 GTSNPN, CDR2 SVGIG (reference sequence). The CDR3 sequence is CAWGYNQPQHF. CDR3 sequence (DNA): TGTGCCTGGGGGTATAATCAGCCCCAGCATTTT.

The table lists this clonotype with a few counts. The chain links TRBV4-1 to TRBJ2-2, with TRBD1 identical over 10 bases. Germline CDR1 is MGHRA and CDR2 is YSYEKL. The CDR3 is 14 residues long. The V gene end was trimmed by 5 bases and the J gene end by 7 bases; junction bases not matched to a gene: 4. Written as DNA, the CDR3 is TGCGCCAGCAGCTGGGGACAGGGGCACGGGGAGCTGTTTTTT. Translated, it gives CASSWGQGHGELFF.

The chain employs TRBV2 and TRBJ2-7; 10 bases line up with TRBD2. This CDR3 contains 15 residues. CDR1 is SNHLY and CDR2 is FYNNEI in the germline V gene. V was clipped by 2 bases and J by 3 bases; unmatched bases: 4. In DNA, the CDR3 is TGTGCCAGCAGTGAAAATAGCGGGGGGTTCTACGAGCAGTACTTC. It codes for CASSENSGGFYEQYF.

In nucleotides, the CDR3 is TGCGCCAGCAGTGAGTGGGAGAGCACAGATACGCAGTATTTT. It yields the protein CASSEWESTDTQYF. V is TRBV10-2 and J is TRBJ2-3; the D gene is possibly TRBD2 (5 bases). V lost 1 base and J lost 0, with 5 bases in between. The CDR3 runs 14 residues. Germline CDR1 reads WSHSY; CDR2 reads SAAADI.

Only one count was recorded for this clonotype. Its ends do not fully match the called genes, so a read error is possible. The chain links TRBV7-9 to TRBJ2-3, with D perhaps TRBD1 (6 bases). Germline CDR1 SEHNR, CDR2 FQNEAQ (reference sequence). CDR3 length: 17 amino acids. In DNA, the CDR3 is TGTACCAGCAGCCCCACGCGACGGACAGCTTCCACAGATACGCAGTATTTT. This codes for CTSSPTRRTASTDTQYF.

This chain joins TRBV4-1 and TRBJ2-1, with D perhaps matching TRBD1 (5 bases). Germline lookup yields CDR1 MGHRA and CDR2 YSYEKL. The CDR3 is 16 residues long. V was trimmed by 3 bases and J by 4 bases, leaving 16 bases between them. CDR3 DNA: TGCGCCAGCAGCCAGGAGACAGTGCGCTTTTACAATGAGCAGTTCTTC. It codes for CASSQETVRFYNEQFF.

The chain couples TRBV12-3 or TRBV12-4 to TRBJ2-2; D ambiguous. Trimming cost V 3 bases and J 5 bases, with 7 bases left between them. The length of the CDR3 is 13 residues. This CDR3 is CASSFGFTGELFF. The CDR3 DNA follows: TGTGCCAGCAGTTTCGGGTTTACCGGGGAGCTGTTTTTT.

The chain has TRBV9 and TRBJ2-5; 12 bases agree with TRBD2. The CDR3 is 16 residues long. The junction had 7 bases not matched to a gene; V was cut back by 3 bases and J by 4 bases. The germline V gene has CDR1 SGDLS and CDR2 YYNGEE. The CDR3 here is CASSEGTSGLGETQYF. CDR3 in DNA: TGTGCCAGCAGCGAGGGGACTAGCGGGTTAGGAGAGACCCAGTACTTC.

This chain uses TRBV4-3 with TRBJ1-3, with no clear D. Germline V lookup: CDR1 LGHNA, CDR2 YSLEER. V was cut by 1 base and J by 0 bases, with 10 bases left in between. There are 16 residues in the CDR3. The CDR3 nucleotides are TGCGCCAGCAGCCAAGTCGCCAGCCTCTCTGGAAACACCATATATTTT. Protein: CASSQVASLSGNTIYF.

This chain joins TRBV3-1 and TRBJ1-3; D call uncertain. V lost 11 bases, J lost 2 bases, and 19 bases lay in between. The CDR3 has 15 residues. CDR1 is LGHDT and CDR2 is YNNKEL in the germline V gene (reference sequence). CDR3 region: CASCQERSTGNTIYF. The DNA of the CDR3 is TGTGCCTCCTGCCAAGAGAGGAGCACTGGAAACACCATATATTTT. The variable domain in full, with the rest retrieved from reference TRBV3-1 and TRBJ1-3, is DTAVSQTPKYLVTQMGNDKSIKCEQNLGHDTMYWYKQDSKKFLKIMFSYNNKELIINETVPNRFSPKSPDKAHLNLHINSLELGDSAVYFCASCQERSTGNTIYFGEGSWLTVV.

This clonotype turned up a few times. The chain links TRBV12-3 or TRBV12-4 to TRBJ1-1, with TRBD1 matching over 8 bases. The CDR3 runs to 13 residues. After removal of 3 bases from V and 6 bases from J, the junction contained 3 bases not matched to a gene. CDR3 region: CASSLDRVAEAFF. In nucleotides, the CDR3 is TGTGCCAGCAGTTTGGACAGGGTCGCTGAAGCTTTCTTT.

This clonotype showed up just a few times. The chain couples TRBV19 to TRBJ2-1; tentatively, D is TRBD2 (5 bases). Trimming removed 3 bases from V and 8 bases from J, with 8 bases in between. Germline CDR1 reads LNHDA; CDR2 reads SQIVND (reference sequence). The CDR3 loop spans 12 amino acids. The CDR3 bases are TGTGCCAGTAGTATCCGGCGGGATGAGCAGTTCTTC. Its translation is CASSIRRDEQFF. The full variable domain, its missing parts supplied by reference TRBV19 and TRBJ2-1, is DGGITQSPKYLFRKEGQNVTLSCEQNLNHDAMYWYRQDPGQGLRLIYYSQIVNDFQKGDIAEGYSVSREKKESFPLTVTSAQKNPTAFYLCASSIRRDEQFFGPGTRLTVL.